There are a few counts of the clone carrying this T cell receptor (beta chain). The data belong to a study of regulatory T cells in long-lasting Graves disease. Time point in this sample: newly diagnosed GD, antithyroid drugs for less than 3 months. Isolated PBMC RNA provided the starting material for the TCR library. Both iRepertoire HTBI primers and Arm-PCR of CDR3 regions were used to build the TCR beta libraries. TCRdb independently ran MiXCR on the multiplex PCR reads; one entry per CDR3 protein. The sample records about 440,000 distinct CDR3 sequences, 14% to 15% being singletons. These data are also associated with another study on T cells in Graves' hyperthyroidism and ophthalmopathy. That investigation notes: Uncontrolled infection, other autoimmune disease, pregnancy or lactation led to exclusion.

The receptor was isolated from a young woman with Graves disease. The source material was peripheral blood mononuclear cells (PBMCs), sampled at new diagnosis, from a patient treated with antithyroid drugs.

The CDR3 region is CAWSPLASNTQYF. In nucleotides, the CDR3 is TGTGCCTGGAGCCCTCTAGCGTCTAATACGCAGTATTTT. This chain joins TRBV30 and TRBJ2-3, with a tentative D call TRBD2 (6 bases). The CDR3 loop spans 13 amino acids. V lost 3 bases to trimming and J lost 7 bases, with 14 bases between them. The germline CDR1 and CDR2 sequences are GTSNPN and SVGIG (reference sequence).